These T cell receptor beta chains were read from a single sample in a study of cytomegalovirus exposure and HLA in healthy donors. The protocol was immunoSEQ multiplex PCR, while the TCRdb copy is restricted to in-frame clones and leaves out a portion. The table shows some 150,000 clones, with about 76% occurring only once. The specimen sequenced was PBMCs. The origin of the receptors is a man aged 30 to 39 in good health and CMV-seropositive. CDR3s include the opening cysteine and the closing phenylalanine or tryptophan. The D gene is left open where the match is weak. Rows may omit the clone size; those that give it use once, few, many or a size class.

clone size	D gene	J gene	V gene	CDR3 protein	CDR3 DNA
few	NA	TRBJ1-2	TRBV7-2	CASSLDRTANYGYTF	TGTGCCAGCAGCTTAGATAGGACAGCTAACTATGGCTACACCTTC
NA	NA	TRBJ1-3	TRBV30	CAWGALSGNTIYF	TGTGCCTGGGGGGCCCTCTCTGGAAACACCATATATTTT
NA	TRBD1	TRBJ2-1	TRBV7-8	CASSHLLPHRDRGPNEQFF	TGTGCCAGCAGCCACCTCCTACCTCACCGGGACAGGGGCCCCAATGAGCAGTTCTTC
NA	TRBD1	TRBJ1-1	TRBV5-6	CASSLIREGGKAEAFF	TGTGCCAGCAGCTTGATACGGGAAGGGGGCAAGGCTGAAGCTTTCTTT
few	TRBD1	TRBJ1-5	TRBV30	CAWSVQGNQPQHF	TGTGCCTGGAGTGTACAGGGGAATCAGCCCCAGCATTTT
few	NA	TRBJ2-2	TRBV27	CASSFSSVGIGGELFF	TGTGCCAGCAGTTTTTCCTCCGTCGGTATTGGCGGGGAGCTGTTTTTT
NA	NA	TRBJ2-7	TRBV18	CASSPRQDSYEQYF	TGTGCCAGCTCACCACGTCAGGATTCCTACGAGCAGTACTTC
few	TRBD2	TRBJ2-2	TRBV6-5	CASSLAGGSTGELFF	TGTGCCAGCAGTCTAGCGGGAGGATCCACCGGGGAGCTGTTTTTT
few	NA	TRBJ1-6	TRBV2	CASSERQANSPLHF	TGTGCCAGCAGTGAAAGGCAGGCTAATTCACCCCTCCACTTT
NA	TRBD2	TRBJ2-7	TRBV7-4	CASSRGTSGSRSSYEQYF	TGTGCCAGCAGCCGTGGGACTAGCGGGAGCCGGAGCTCCTACGAGCAGTACTTC
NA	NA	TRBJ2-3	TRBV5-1	CASSLGLVSASTDTQYF	TGCGCCAGCAGCTTGGGTTTGGTCAGTGCTAGCACAGATACGCAGTATTTT
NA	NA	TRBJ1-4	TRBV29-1	CSAREGSEKLFF	TGCAGCGCCCGAGAGGGTAGTGAAAAACTGTTTTTT
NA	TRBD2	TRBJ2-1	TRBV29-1	CSARTSGRYGEQFF	TGCAGCGCCCGTACTAGCGGGAGGTACGGTGAGCAGTTCTTC
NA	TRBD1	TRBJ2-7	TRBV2	CASNRDRINEQYF	TGTGCCAGCAACCGGGACAGGATTAACGAGCAGTACTTC
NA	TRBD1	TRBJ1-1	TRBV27	CASSFLPGQSFLNTEAFF	TGTGCCAGCAGTTTTCTCCCGGGACAGAGTTTTTTAAACACTGAAGCTTTCTTT
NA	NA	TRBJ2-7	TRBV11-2	CASSLVGSWGGPYEQYF	TGTGCCAGCAGCTTGGTCGGCTCGTGGGGCGGCCCTTACGAGCAGTACTTC
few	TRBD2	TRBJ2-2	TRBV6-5	CASRRTSGNTGELFF	TGTGCCAGCAGACGGACTAGCGGGAACACCGGGGAGCTGTTTTTT
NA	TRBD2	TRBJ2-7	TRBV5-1	CASSFSGGGYEQYF	TGCGCCAGCAGCTTTAGCGGGGGGGGCTACGAGCAGTACTTC
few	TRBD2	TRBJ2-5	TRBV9	CASSVSPGLGETQYF	TGTGCCAGCAGCGTGTCTCCGGGACTAGGGGAGACCCAGTACTTC
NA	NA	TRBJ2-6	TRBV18	CASSPAAALVSGANVLTF	TGTGCCAGCTCCCCCGCAGCAGCACTAGTTTCTGGGGCCAACGTCCTGACTTTC
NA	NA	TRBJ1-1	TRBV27	CASSADRKMNTEAFF	TGTGCCAGCAGTGCGGACAGAAAAATGAACACTGAAGCTTTCTTT
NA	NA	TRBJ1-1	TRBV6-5	CASRSVNTEAFF	TGTGCCAGCAGGTCTGTTAACACTGAAGCTTTCTTT
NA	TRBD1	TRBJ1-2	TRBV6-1	CASSEDDRGYGYTF	TGTGCCAGCAGTGAAGACGACAGGGGTTATGGCTACACCTTC
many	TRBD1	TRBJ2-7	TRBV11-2	CASSTGTAYEQYF	TGTGCCAGCAGCACCGGGACAGCCTACGAGCAGTACTTC
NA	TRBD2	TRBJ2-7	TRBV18	CASSPFSGTSGDYEQYF	TGTGCCAGCTCACCTTTTTCGGGAACTAGCGGGGATTACGAGCAGTACTTC
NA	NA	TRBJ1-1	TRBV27	CASRTSSGANTEAFF	TGTGCCAGCAGAACCTCGAGCGGCGCGAACACTGAAGCTTTCTTT
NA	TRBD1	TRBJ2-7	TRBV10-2	CASSQGGTGGRYEQYF	TGCGCCAGCAGTCAAGGGGGAACAGGGGGCCGCTACGAGCAGTACTTC
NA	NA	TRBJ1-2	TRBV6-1	CASRLTGRVDGYTF	TGTGCCAGCAGACTTACAGGGAGAGTCGATGGCTACACCTTC
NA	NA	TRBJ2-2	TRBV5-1	CASSLAQIGDGELFF	TGCGCCAGCAGCTTAGCACAGATCGGGGACGGGGAGCTGTTTTTT
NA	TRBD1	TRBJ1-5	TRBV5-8	CASSLVTGGFQPQHF	TGTGCCAGCAGCTTGGTTACAGGGGGTTTTCAGCCCCAGCATTTT
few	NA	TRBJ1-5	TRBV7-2	CASSLGVRYSNQPQHF	TGTGCCAGCAGCTTAGGAGTCCGGTATAGCAATCAGCCCCAGCATTTT
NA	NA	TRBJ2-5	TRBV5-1	CASSGTPAQETQYF	TGCGCCAGCAGTGGGACACCCGCTCAAGAGACCCAGTACTTC
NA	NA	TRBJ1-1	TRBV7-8	CASSQPGYTEAFF	TGTGCCAGCAGCCAACCAGGGTACACTGAAGCTTTCTTT
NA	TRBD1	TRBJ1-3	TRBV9	CASSYRDRGHYSGNTIYF	TGTGCCAGCAGCTACCGGGACAGGGGTCACTACTCTGGAAACACCATATATTTT
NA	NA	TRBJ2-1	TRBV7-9	CASKVGGGAYNEQFF	TGTGCCAGCAAAGTAGGCGGGGGCGCCTACAATGAGCAGTTCTTC
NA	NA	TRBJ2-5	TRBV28	CASSSGQFQETQYF	TGTGCCAGCAGTTCCGGACAGTTTCAAGAGACCCAGTACTTC
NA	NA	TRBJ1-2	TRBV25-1	CASSLEGAYGYTF	TGTGCCAGCAGTCTAGAGGGAGCTTATGGCTACACCTTC
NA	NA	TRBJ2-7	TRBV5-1	CASSNQGSYEQYF	TGCGCCAGCAGCAACCAGGGGTCCTACGAGCAGTACTTC
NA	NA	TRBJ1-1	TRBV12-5	CASGLGGNTEAFF	TGTGCTAGTGGTTTGGGAGGGAACACTGAAGCTTTCTTT
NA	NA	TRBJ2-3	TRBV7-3	CASSPPGEDTQYF	TGTGCCAGCAGCCCCCCGGGGGAAGATACGCAGTATTTT
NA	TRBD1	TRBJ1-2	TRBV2	CASSSPHPGQGDYYGYTF	TGTGCCAGCAGTAGTCCCCATCCCGGACAGGGGGACTACTATGGCTACACCTTC
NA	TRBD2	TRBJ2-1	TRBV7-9	CASSLGWRGNEQFF	TGTGCCAGCAGCTTAGGGTGGCGGGGGAATGAGCAGTTCTTC
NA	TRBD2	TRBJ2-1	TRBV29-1	CSAPPLPSGRNEQFF	TGCAGCGCCCCGCCCCTGCCTAGCGGGAGGAATGAGCAGTTCTTC
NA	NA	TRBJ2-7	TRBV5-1	CASSPSPARVAYEQYF	TGCGCCAGCAGCCCTTCCCCAGCGAGGGTAGCCTACGAGCAGTACTTC
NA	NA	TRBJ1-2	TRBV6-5	CASSNREVFGYTF	TGTGCCAGCAGTAATAGGGAGGTGTTCGGCTACACCTTC
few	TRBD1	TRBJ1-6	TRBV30	CAWSGQGTTNNSPLHF	TGTGCCTGGAGTGGACAGGGAACTACGAATAATTCACCCCTCCACTTT
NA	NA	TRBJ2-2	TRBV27	CASSFGGRSSGELFF	TGTGCCAGCAGTTTCGGTGGCAGGTCATCCGGGGAGCTGTTTTTT
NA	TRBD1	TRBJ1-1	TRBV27	CASSFMDRELTTEAFF	TGTGCCAGCAGTTTCATGGACAGGGAACTTACCACTGAAGCTTTCTTT
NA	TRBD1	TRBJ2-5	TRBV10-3	CAIKGQGETQYF	TGTGCCATCAAGGGACAGGGGGAGACCCAGTACTTC
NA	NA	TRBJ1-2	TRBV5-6	CASSFPGVDGYTF	TGTGCCAGCAGCTTCCCAGGGGTAGATGGCTACACCTTC
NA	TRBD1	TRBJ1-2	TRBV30	CASPGDRGGYGYTF	TGTGCCTCCCCGGGGGACAGGGGGGGCTATGGCTACACCTTC